The 18 T cell receptor beta chains below come from one sample, sequenced in a study of T cells in narcolepsy. TCRdb's copy holds only in-frame clones and misses some; the assay was immunoSEQ multiplex PCR. The sample yields fewer than 40,000 clones, 75% to 85% seen once. Sequencing input: CD45RA- memory CD4+ T cells from PBMCs. The receptors originated from a human donor with narcolepsy.

This clone was seen a handful of times. The chain employs TRBV25-1 and TRBJ1-2; the D gene is possibly TRBD1 (5 bases). V was trimmed by 6 bases and J by 4 bases, leaving 9 bases between them. The germline CDR1 and CDR2 sequences are MGHDK and SYGVNS. The CDR3 consists of 12 residues. The CDR3 sequence: CASSREAYGYTF. As DNA, the CDR3 is TGTGCCAGCAGCAGGGAAGCCTATGGCTACACCTTC.

V gene TRBV2 combines with J gene TRBJ2-1, with TRBD2 matching over 8 bases. V lost 4 bases, J lost 5 bases, and 4 bases stayed unmatched. Germline-derived CDR1 and CDR2 are SNHLY and FYNNEI. CDR3 length: 14 amino acids. The CDR3 sequence: CASSVSGVNNEQFF. As DNA, the CDR3 is TGTGCCAGCAGTGTTAGCGGGGTTAACAATGAGCAGTTCTTC.

Regarding this clone: This sample includes further DNA sequences coding for the same CDR3. V gene TRBV5-1 combines with J gene TRBJ2-7; 10 positions match TRBD2. Germline CDR1 SGHRS, CDR2 YFSETQ. The CDR3 has 14 amino acids. With V trimmed by 2 bases and J by 7 bases, 6 bases remained unmatched. CDR3 sequence: CASSLSGRAGEQYF. The CDR3 nucleotides are TGCGCCAGCAGCTTAAGCGGGAGGGCAGGAGAGCAGTACTTC.

As to this clone: Other DNA sequences of this sample code for an identical CDR3. The genes are TRBV9 and TRBJ2-2, with D possibly matching TRBD2 (6 bases). Trimming cost V 0 bases and J 6 bases, with 9 bases left between them. CDR3 length equals 14 residues. Looked up from germline, CDR1 is SGDLS and CDR2 is YYNGEE. The CDR3 is CASSVAAGSGELFF. The CDR3 nucleotides read TGTGCCAGCAGCGTAGCTGCGGGGTCCGGGGAGCTGTTTTTT.

The chain has TRBV5-1 and TRBJ2-7, with 9 bases fitting TRBD2. The CDR3 covers 14 residues. Per germline, CDR1 SGHRS and CDR2 YFSETQ. The V and J ends lost 0 bases and 6 bases, in that order; junction bases with no gene match: 4. CDR3 sequence: CASSLAASGTEQYF. Written as DNA, the CDR3 is TGCGCCAGCAGCTTGGCGGCTAGCGGGACCGAGCAGTACTTC.

V and J are TRBV6-5 and TRBJ1-1; no clear D. Trimming pared 2 bases from V and 6 bases from J, leaving 13 bases between. Germline values: CDR1 MNHEY, CDR2 SVGAGI. The CDR3 runs to 14 residues. CDR3 loop: CASSYDLGLPEAFF. The CDR3 DNA sequence: TGTGCCAGCAGTTACGACCTAGGTTTACCTGAAGCTTTCTTT.

This clone was counted once. Written as DNA, the CDR3 is TGTGCCAGCAGTTTACACAGGGACAGGGGCTCCAGGGGGGAGCTGTTTTTT. Translating gives CASSLHRDRGSRGELFF. The chain couples TRBV28 to TRBJ2-2, with 10 bases aligning to TRBD1. Germline loops: CDR1 MDHEN, CDR2 SYDVKM. The CDR3 runs to 17 residues. V lost 2 bases, J lost 8 bases, and 11 bases stayed unmatched.

The V call is TRBV25-1, the J call TRBJ2-6; unclear D gene. The CDR3 contains 15 residues. V dropped 4 bases and J dropped 2 bases, with 9 bases sitting between them. Per germline, CDR1 MGHDK and CDR2 SYGVNS. The CDR3 is CASSARTPGANVLTF. The DNA for the CDR3 is TGTGCCAGCAGTGCGCGGACCCCTGGGGCCAACGTCCTGACTTTC.

J is TRBJ2-7 and V is TRBV4-1; 7 bases fit TRBD1. The trim removed 2 bases at V and 5 bases at J, leaving 9 bases unmatched. The CDR3 contains 15 residues. Germline CDR1 and CDR2: MGHRA and YSYEKL. This CDR3 reads CASSQSKQGTNEQYF. The CDR3, as DNA: TGCGCCAGCAGCCAATCAAAACAGGGGACGAACGAGCAGTACTTC.

The chain has TRBV9 and TRBJ1-4, with no clear D. Per germline, CDR1 SGDLS and CDR2 YYNGEE. The CDR3 is 15 residues long. V was shortened by 0 bases and J by 0 bases, with 6 bases between the two germline ends. CDR3 coding DNA: TGTGCCAGCAGCGTAGGGAGAGCAACTAATGAAAAACTGTTTTTT. Protein: CASSVGRATNEKLFF.

This chain joins TRBV30 and TRBJ2-3; tentatively, D is TRBD1 (5 bases). V was clipped by 8 bases and J by 6 bases, with 15 bases between them. The CDR3 runs 12 residues. Germline V gene sequence: CDR1 GTSNPN, CDR2 SVGIG (reference sequence). Here the CDR3 reads CAQAGAVDTQYF. CDR3 coding DNA: TGTGCCCAAGCTGGGGCCGTGGATACGCAGTATTTT.

V is TRBV5-5 and J is TRBJ1-1; D gene ambiguous. CDR3 length equals 14 residues. Between the trimmed V and J ends, which lost 0 bases and 5 bases, there was a span of 11 bases. The germline CDR1 and CDR2 sequences are SGHKS and YYEKEE (reference sequence). Written as DNA, the CDR3 is TGTGCCAGCAGCTTGGGACCGGTAAAGACTGAAGCTTTCTTT. Protein sequence: CASSLGPVKTEAFF.

CDR3 coding DNA: TGTGCCAGCAGTGAGACAGGGATCATGAACACTGAAGCTTTCTTT. Its translation: CASSETGIMNTEAFF. The chain has TRBV11-3 and TRBJ1-1, with 7 bases that match TRBD1. CDR1 and CDR2 (germline): SGHNT, YENEEA. CDR3 length equals 15 residues. Trimming removed 6 bases from V and 0 bases from J; junction bases left unmatched: 7.

The J gene is TRBJ1-1, the V gene TRBV9, with 11 bases that match TRBD1. The CDR3 covers 17 residues. Germline CDR1 reads SGDLS; CDR2 reads YYNGEE. Losses at the gene ends were 4 bases for V and 1 base for J; bases not matched to a gene: 9. CDR3 sequence reads: CASSLSGQGATNTEAFF. The CDR3, as DNA: TGTGCCAGCAGCCTCTCCGGACAGGGGGCGACGAACACTGAAGCTTTCTTT.

The chain joins TRBV19 to TRBJ1-2; TRBD1 matches at 7 bases. The CDR3 extends over 15 amino acids. Germline V gene data show CDR1 as LNHDA and CDR2 as SQIVND (reference sequence). Trimming at V came to 7 bases and at J to 2 bases, leaving 10 bases not matched to a gene. The CDR3 DNA sequence: TGTGCCAGTAAACTCCCGGGACAGAGGAACTATGGCTACACCTTC. Translation: CASKLPGQRNYGYTF.

The CDR3 loop is CASSSQGAVVGDYGYTF. CDR3 DNA sequence: TGTGCCAGTAGTTCACAGGGGGCGGTTGTCGGTGACTATGGCTACACCTTC. This chain connects TRBV19 to TRBJ1-2; 9 bases map to TRBD1. Trimming at V came to 5 bases and at J to 3 bases, leaving 13 bases not matched to a gene. Looked up from germline, CDR1 is LNHDA and CDR2 is SQIVND (reference sequence). The CDR3 sequence is 17 residues long.

This clone has just a few counts. This chain uses TRBV6-5 with TRBJ2-7; 10 nucleotides agree with TRBD1. This CDR3 contains 14 residues. Germline V CDR1 and CDR2: MNHEY, SVGAGI. With 8 bases clipped from V and 7 bases from J, the junction kept 11 bases outside the gene matches. The CDR3 reads CASGITWTGGEQYF. The CDR3 DNA sequence: TGTGCCAGCGGTATTACTTGGACAGGGGGAGAGCAGTACTTC.

The V and J genes are TRBV9 and TRBJ2-5, with a tentative D call TRBD1 (6 bases). Germline loops: CDR1 SGDLS, CDR2 YYNGEE. The CDR3 is made up of 14 amino acids. The V and J ends lost 3 bases and 5 bases respectively, with 14 bases between them. CDR3 protein: CASSAITGMETQYF. The CDR3 nucleotides read TGTGCCAGCAGCGCGATAACAGGGATGGAGACCCAGTACTTC.